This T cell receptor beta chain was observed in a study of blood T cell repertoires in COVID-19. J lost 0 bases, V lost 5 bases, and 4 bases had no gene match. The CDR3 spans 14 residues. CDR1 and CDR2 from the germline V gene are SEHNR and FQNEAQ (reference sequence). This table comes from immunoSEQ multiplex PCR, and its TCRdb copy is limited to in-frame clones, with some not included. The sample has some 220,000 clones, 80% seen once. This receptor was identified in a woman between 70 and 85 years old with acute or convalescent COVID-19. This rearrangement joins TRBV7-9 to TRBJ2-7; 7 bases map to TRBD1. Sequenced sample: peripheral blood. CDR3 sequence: CASSPGQVSYEQYF. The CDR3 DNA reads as TGTGCCAGCAGCCCCGGACAGGTCTCCTACGAGCAGTACTTC.